This is a list of T cell receptor beta chains from one sample in a study of cytomegalovirus exposure and HLA in healthy donors. Method: immunoSEQ multiplex PCR; TCRdb's copy keeps in-frame clones and lacks some. The sample lists about 60,000 clones, 60% to 80% occurring once. Sequencing was performed on PBMCs. Source of these receptors: a woman aged 40 to 55 in good health and CMV-seropositive. CDR3s include the opening cysteine and the closing phenylalanine or tryptophan. D genes are given only for firm matches. Not all rows give a size; the values are once, few, many and, for expanded clones, a class.

>-|-|TRBV7-3|TRBJ1-1
TGTGCCAGCAGCTTACAGGGATACACTGAAGCTTTCTTT
CASSLQGYTEAFF
>-|-|TRBV19|TRBJ2-5
TGTGCCAGTAGTTCCCCGGGTGGGCAAGAGACCCAGTACTTC
CASSSPGGQETQYF
>-|-|TRBV18|TRBJ2-7
TGTGCCAGCTCACCAGGGACCACAGGGGAGCAGTACTTC
CASSPGTTGEQYF
>-|few|TRBV7-8|TRBJ2-7
TGTGCCAGCAGCCAAGGACAACCCTACGAGCAGTACTTC
CASSQGQPYEQYF
>-|-|TRBV18|TRBJ2-7
TGTGCCAGCTCACCAACATTATACGAGCAGTACTTC
CASSPTLYEQYF
>TRBD1|-|TRBV6-1|TRBJ2-7
TGTGCCAGCAGTGAAGCGCCGGACAGGGGTTACGAGCAGTACTTC
CASSEAPDRGYEQYF
>-|-|TRBV19|TRBJ2-7
TGTGCCAGTAGTATATATTCAGGGGAGTACGAGCAGTACTTC
CASSIYSGEYEQYF
>-|-|TRBV18|TRBJ2-6
TGTGCCAGCTCACCTCAAGGGAGTGGGGCCAACGTCCTGACTTTC
CASSPQGSGANVLTF
>-|-|TRBV7-6|TRBJ2-7
TGTGCCAGCAGCTTGGCGGGGTCCCACGAGCAGTACTTC
CASSLAGSHEQYF
>-|-|TRBV6-1|TRBJ2-1
TGTGCCATCGAGTCGGAGGGCGGATACAATGAGCAGTTCTTC
CAIESEGGYNEQFF
>TRBD2|-|TRBV7-2|TRBJ2-3
TGTGCCAGCAGCTTACGGTCACTAGCGGGGCTCACAGATACGCAGTATTTT
CASSLRSLAGLTDTQYF
>TRBD1|-|TRBV2|TRBJ1-3
TGTGCCAGCAGCTTGGGACAGGGTCGCTCTGGAAACACCATATATTTT
CASSLGQGRSGNTIYF
>-|once|TRBV18|TRBJ1-2
TGTGCCAGCTCACCCGGACAGACCCCTAATGGCTACACCTTC
CASSPGQTPNGYTF
>TRBD1|-|TRBV5-1|TRBJ1-4
TGCGCCAGCAGCTGGGGGACAGGCAATGAAAAACTGTTTTTT
CASSWGTGNEKLFF
>-|-|TRBV27|TRBJ2-1
TGTGCCAGCAGTTTATCCTGGGGCACCTACAATGAGCAGTTCTTC
CASSLSWGTYNEQFF
>-|-|TRBV5-1|TRBJ2-5
TGCGCCAGCAGCTCCCGGGACGGGAGACAACAAGAGACCCAGTACTTC
CASSSRDGRQQETQYF
>-|-|TRBV21-1|TRBJ2-1
TGTGCCAGCACCCACCTTGACTCGGAGCGGGGGGGAGAGGTTAAAGAGCAGTTCTTC
CASTHLDSERGGEVKEQFF